Listed below are T cell receptor beta chains from one sample, sequenced in a study of blood T cell repertoires in COVID-19. This table comes from immunoSEQ multiplex PCR, and its TCRdb copy is limited to in-frame clones, with some not included. The data hold more than 55,000 clones, with 85% to 90% observed a single time. Sequencing used peripheral blood. These receptors all come from a woman aged 60 to 75 with COVID-19, enrolled during active disease. Both conserved end residues are part of each CDR3. A D gene is named only where the DNA matches it firmly. Clone size is stated in some rows and not others, as once, few, many or a class when expanded.

j_gene | v_gene | d_gene | abundance | CDR3aa | CDR3nt
TRBJ2-5 | TRBV21-1 | - | - | CASWGGASGKRETQYF | TGTGCCAGCTGGGGGGGGGCTAGCGGGAAGCGGGAGACCCAGTACTTC
TRBJ1-1 | TRBV18 | - | - | CASSPLVDTEAFF | TGTGCCAGCTCACCGCTAGTGGACACTGAAGCTTTCTTT
TRBJ2-7 | TRBV11-2 | - | - | CASSSPADTGLYF | TGTGCCAGCAGCTCCCCCGCGGACACCGGCCTGTACTTC
TRBJ1-4 | TRBV7-2 | - | - | CASSLNWGLGSNEKLFF | TGTGCCAGCAGCTTGAACTGGGGCCTAGGATCTAATGAAAAACTGTTTTTT
TRBJ1-1 | TRBV4-1 | TRBD1 | - | CASSQEKGQGRTEAFF | TGCGCCAGCAGCCAAGAGAAGGGACAGGGGAGGACTGAAGCTTTCTTT
TRBJ2-7 | TRBV3-1/TRBV3-2 | TRBD2 | - | CASSQDPTSGSTVFYEQYF | TGTGCCAGCAGCCAAGACCCTACTAGCGGGAGTACGGTTTTCTACGAGCAGTACTTC
TRBJ2-1 | TRBV11-3 | TRBD2 | - | CASSLVGLAGGVFNEQFF | TGTGCCAGCAGCTTAGTGGGACTAGCGGGAGGGGTGTTCAATGAGCAGTTCTTC
TRBJ2-3 | TRBV2 | - | - | CASWGGRGRTDTQYF | TGTGCCAGCTGGGGGGGGCGCGGAAGAACAGATACGCAGTATTTT
TRBJ2-7 | TRBV6-2/TRBV6-3 | TRBD1 | - | CASSPPGQGILEQYF | TGTGCCAGCAGTCCCCCGGGACAGGGGATATTAGAGCAGTACTTC
TRBJ2-6 | TRBV20-1 | - | once | CSASPGRPSGANVLTF | TGCAGTGCTAGTCCAGGGAGGCCCTCTGGGGCCAACGTCCTGACTTTC
TRBJ2-2 | TRBV19 | TRBD1 | - | CASRLVIRGRRTGELFF | TGTGCCAGTAGACTAGTTATAAGGGGGCGCAGGACCGGGGAGCTGTTTTTT
TRBJ1-4 | TRBV19 | - | - | CASSIKIAIGWEKLFF | TGTGCCAGTAGTATCAAGATAGCCATCGGATGGGAAAAACTGTTTTTT
TRBJ2-7 | TRBV7-6 | - | once | CASSLVAHEQYF | TGTGCCAGCAGCTTAGTAGCGCACGAGCAGTACTTC
TRBJ2-7 | TRBV29-1 | TRBD2 | - | CSGLAGTYEQYF | TGCAGCGGACTAGCGGGGACCTACGAGCAGTACTTC
TRBJ1-2 | TRBV20-1 | - | - | CSASYVAVGYGYTF | TGCAGTGCTAGTTATGTTGCGGTGGGTTATGGCTACACCTTC
TRBJ2-1 | TRBV30 | TRBD2 | - | CAWSPGLANNEQFF | TGTGCCTGGAGCCCGGGACTAGCTAACAATGAGCAGTTCTTC
TRBJ1-1 | TRBV7-2 | TRBD1 | - | CASSSEAGGAVTEAFF | TGTGCCAGCAGCTCAGAGGCAGGGGGCGCGGTCACTGAAGCTTTCTTT
TRBJ1-4 | TRBV5-1 | TRBD1 | - | CASSDGTGGEKLFF | TGCGCCAGCAGCGACGGGACAGGGGGTGAAAAACTGTTTTTT
TRBJ2-1 | TRBV28 | TRBD2 | - | CASSLMGLAGDNEQFF | TGTGCCAGCAGTCTAATGGGACTAGCGGGAGATAATGAGCAGTTCTTC
TRBJ2-7 | TRBV19 | - | - | CASRSGSYEQYF | TGTGCCAGTCGCTCGGGTTCCTACGAGCAGTACTTC
TRBJ2-7 | TRBV9 | TRBD2 | - | CASSVSRDYYEQYF | TGTGCCAGCAGCGTTAGCCGGGACTACTACGAGCAGTACTTC
TRBJ1-1 | TRBV6-2/TRBV6-3 | - | once | CASSQGGNTEAFF | TGTGCCAGCAGCCAAGGGGGAAACACTGAAGCTTTCTTT
TRBJ1-3 | TRBV7-6 | - | - | CASSFSGHSSGNTIYF | TGTGCCAGCAGCTTTTCAGGCCATTCCTCTGGAAACACCATATATTTT
TRBJ2-3 | TRBV4-3 | TRBD2 | - | CASSQDGAGGDTQYF | TGCGCCAGCAGCCAAGACGGAGCGGGAGGAGATACGCAGTATTTT
TRBJ1-2 | TRBV11-3 | - | - | CASSLVGADYGYTF | TGTGCCAGCAGCTTAGTGGGGGCAGACTATGGCTACACCTTC
TRBJ1-3 | TRBV9 | TRBD1 | - | CASSVAGTVGGNTIYF | TGTGCCAGCAGCGTAGCGGGGACAGTAGGTGGAAACACCATATATTTT
TRBJ2-7 | TRBV7-2 | TRBD2 | - | CASSLVRAGGEQYF | TGTGCCAGCAGCTTAGTACGAGCGGGAGGTGAGCAGTACTTC
TRBJ2-7 | TRBV6-2/TRBV6-3 | TRBD1 | - | CASSTLDRPAYEQYF | TGTGCCAGCAGTACCCTGGACAGGCCAGCCTACGAGCAGTACTTC